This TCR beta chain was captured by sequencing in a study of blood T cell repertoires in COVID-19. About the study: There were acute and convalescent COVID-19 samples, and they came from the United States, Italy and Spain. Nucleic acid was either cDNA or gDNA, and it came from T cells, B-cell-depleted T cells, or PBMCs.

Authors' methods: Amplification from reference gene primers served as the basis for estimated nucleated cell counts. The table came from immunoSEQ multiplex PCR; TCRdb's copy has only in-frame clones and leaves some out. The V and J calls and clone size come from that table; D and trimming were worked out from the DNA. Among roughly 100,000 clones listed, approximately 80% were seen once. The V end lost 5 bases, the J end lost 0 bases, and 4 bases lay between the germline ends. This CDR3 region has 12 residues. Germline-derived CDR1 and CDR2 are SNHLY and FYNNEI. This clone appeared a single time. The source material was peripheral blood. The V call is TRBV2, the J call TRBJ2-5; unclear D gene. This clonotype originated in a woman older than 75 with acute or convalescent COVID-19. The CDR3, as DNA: TGTGCCAGCAGTCAGTACCAAGAGACCCAGTACTTC. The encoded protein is CASSQYQETQYF.